The 20 T cell receptor beta chains presented below share a single source sample, sequenced in a study of PD-1 blockade in classical Hodgkin lymphoma (dated by TCRdb to the early 2020s). Explained via the paper, the time point label denotes: newly diagnosed, previously untreated cHL patient sample. A Miltenyi CD4+ T cell isolation kit was used for magnetic negative selection to purify CD4+ T cells from thawed PBMCs. The library was obtained by the immunoSEQ multiplex PCR assay. Drawn from immuneACCESS, this table holds only the in-frame rearrangements with V and J called that TCRdb kept. Clones are partly lost; checked studies trace under half to an unresolved V gene and leave the rest unexplained. The sample has over 15,000 clones on record, around 92% of them singletons. The top ten hold approximately 0.51% of the sample. Sequencing input: CD4+ T cells from blood. The receptors here all came from a human donor with classical Hodgkin lymphoma.

CDR3 sequence (DNA): TGTGCCAGCAGTGATCGTAACAGGCCTAACTATGGCTACACCTTC. It yields the protein CASSDRNRPNYGYTF. The chain employs TRBV6-1 and TRBJ1-2; tentative D call: TRBD1 (5 bases). The CDR3 spans 15 residues. The V gene's germline CDR1 is MNHNS and CDR2 SASEGT. Trimming pared 3 bases from V and 0 bases from J, leaving 11 bases between.

The chain uses TRBV5-1 and TRBJ2-3; D is uncertain. The V gene lost 0 bases and the J gene lost 8 bases, with 7 bases spanning the gap. Per germline, CDR1 SGHRS and CDR2 YFSETQ. This CDR3 region has 12 residues. This CDR3 reads CASSLGVSTQYF. The CDR3 region has the DNA TGCGCCAGCAGCTTGGGGGTTAGTACGCAGTATTTT.

The V gene is TRBV10-1, the J gene TRBJ2-1; maybe TRBD1 (5 bases). Germline values: CDR1 WNHNN, CDR2 SYGVQD (reference sequence). The V end was cut by 5 bases, the J end by 2 bases, with 10 bases between. The CDR3 spans 14 residues. DNA of the CDR3: TGCGCCAGCAGTAGGGGAAGCCCCTACAATGAGCAGTTCTTC. As protein: CASSRGSPYNEQFF.

The rearrangement uses TRBV21-1 and TRBJ1-5. TRBV21-1 constitutes a pseudogene. The CDR3 has 16 residues. This CDR3 is CASSKGIGRDNQPQHF. The CDR3 DNA reads as TGTGCCAGCAGCAAAGGCATTGGGAGAGACAATCAGCCCCAGCATTTT.

The chain has TRBV7-3 and TRBJ2-3; D gene ambiguous. Per the germline V gene, CDR1 is SGHTA and CDR2 is FQGTGA. CDR3 length equals 12 residues. Trimming removed 5 bases from V and 2 bases from J, with 5 bases in between. CDR3 in DNA: TGTGCCAGCAGCCTGGACACAGATACGCAGTATTTT. This sequence encodes CASSLDTDTQYF.

This clone was seen a single time. The chain is built from TRBV5-8 and TRBJ1-6, with D unresolved. The length of the CDR3 is 16 residues. CDR1 is SGHTS, CDR2 YDEGEE, per germline. V was shortened by 5 bases and J by 0 bases, with 12 bases between the two germline ends. The CDR3 sequence: CASSLDGSSYNSPLHF. For the CDR3, the DNA is TGTGCCAGCAGTCTGGACGGGAGCTCCTATAATTCACCCCTCCACTTT.

The J gene is TRBJ1-1, the V gene TRBV29-1, with a possible D match to TRBD1 (6 bases). Trimming shortened V by 6 bases and J by 4 bases, and 12 bases separated the two germline ends. CDR1 is SQVTM and CDR2 is ANQGSEA in the germline V gene. This CDR3 region has 12 residues. The chain's CDR3 is CSVKAGVTEAFF. The CDR3 DNA sequence: TGCAGCGTGAAGGCAGGGGTCACTGAAGCTTTCTTT.

This clone was found once. V is TRBV5-1 and J is TRBJ2-7; possibly TRBD2 for D (6 bases). The germline V gene has CDR1 SGHRS and CDR2 YFSETQ. V was shortened by 4 bases and J by 0 bases, with 17 bases between the two germline ends. This CDR3 spans 16 amino acids. CDR3: CASSTGGGAISYEQYF. The DNA of the CDR3 is TGCGCCAGCAGCACGGGCGGCGGGGCGATCTCCTACGAGCAGTACTTC.

The J gene is TRBJ1-5, the V gene TRBV5-1; D might be TRBD1 (5 bases). V was shortened by 0 bases and J by 7 bases, with 14 bases between the two germline ends. The CDR3 is 15 amino acids. Per germline, CDR1 SGHRS and CDR2 YFSETQ. For the CDR3, the DNA is TGCGCCAGCAGCTTGGAGGCAGGGATGCTGCAGCCCCAGCATTTT. Its translation: CASSLEAGMLQPQHF.

This chain connects TRBV29-1 to TRBJ2-3; maybe TRBD2 (5 bases). CDR1 is SQVTM and CDR2 is ANQGSEA in the germline V gene. V was cut by 7 bases and J by 0 bases, with 17 bases left in between. The CDR3 extends over 15 amino acids. CDR3 loop: CSGRSGATSTDTQYF. The CDR3, as DNA: TGCAGCGGGCGGAGCGGAGCTACCAGCACAGATACGCAGTATTTT.

The V gene is TRBV10-3, the J gene TRBJ2-7; either TRBD1 or TRBD2 may supply D (5 bases each). CDR1 is ENHRY, CDR2 SYGVKD, per germline. Trimming stripped 4 bases from V and 5 bases from J, with 9 bases between. The CDR3 runs to 12 residues. CDR3 nucleotide sequence: TGTGCCATCAGTGGTTTGGGGGACGAGCAGTACTTC. It yields the protein CAISGLGDEQYF.

A single count supports this clone. The chain recombines TRBV15 with TRBJ2-2, with D hard to call. Germline CDR1 and CDR2: LNHNV and YYDKDF (reference sequence). The germline V and J ends were trimmed by 5 bases and 7 bases, with 20 bases remaining between them. The CDR3 is 16 amino acids. The DNA of the CDR3 is TGTGCCACCAGCCGACCGGGCCCTTTCTTAGGCGGGGAGCTGTTTTTT. Protein: CATSRPGPFLGGELFF. The variable domain in full, with the rest retrieved from reference TRBV15 and TRBJ2-2, is DAMVIQNPRYQVTQFGKPVTLSCSQTLNHNVMYWYQQKSSQAPKLLFHYYDKDFNNEADTPDNFQSRRPNTSFCFLDIRSPGLGDTAMYLCATSRPGPFLGGELFFGEGSRLTVL.

This chain uses TRBV19 with TRBJ2-6, with D possibly TRBD2 on 6 matching bases. V shed 9 bases and J shed 3 bases, with 12 bases lying between them. This CDR3 spans 14 amino acids. The germline gives CDR1 LNHDA, CDR2 SQIVND (reference sequence). This chain's CDR3 is CASRQAGGANVLTF. For the CDR3, the DNA is TGTGCCAGCCGACAAGCGGGTGGGGCCAACGTCCTGACTTTC.

This clone was picked up a small number of times. This chain connects TRBV5-1 to TRBJ1-5; 9 positions match TRBD1. The CDR3 spans 15 residues. J gave up 5 bases and V 0 bases, and 3 bases lay outside the gene matches. Germline CDR1 SGHRS, CDR2 YFSETQ. The CDR3 loop is CASSLEGQGYQPQHF. The CDR3 DNA reads TGCGCCAGCAGCTTGGAGGGACAGGGATATCAGCCCCAGCATTTT.

The chain carries TRBV12-5 and TRBJ2-5, with D unresolved. The CDR3 extends over 13 amino acids. Germline V gives CDR1 LGHNT, CDR2 FRNRAP. V shed 6 bases and J shed 2 bases, with 10 bases lying between them. CDR3 region: CASGPMGQETQYF. As DNA, the CDR3 is TGTGCTAGTGGCCCTATGGGGCAAGAGACCCAGTACTTC.

The chain employs TRBV10-3 and TRBJ2-1; TRBD2 agrees at 8 bases. The CDR3 is 15 amino acids. The germline gives CDR1 ENHRY, CDR2 SYGVKD. Unmatched junction bases numbered 10, after V lost 2 bases and J lost 10 bases. The CDR3 DNA sequence: TGTGCCATCAGTGAGACCGAGCGGGAGTTCGGAGAGCAGTTCTTC. This codes for CAISETEREFGEQFF.

J is TRBJ1-2 and V is TRBV19; D remains unclear. Between the trimmed V and J ends, which lost 7 bases and 6 bases, there was a span of 9 bases. The CDR3 is 11 amino acids. The germline CDR1 and CDR2 sequences are LNHDA and SQIVND (reference sequence). This CDR3 is CASNAGDGYTF. For the CDR3, the DNA is TGTGCCAGTAACGCCGGGGATGGCTACACCTTC.

The chain employs TRBV10-1 and TRBJ1-5, with D possibly being TRBD1 (6 bases). The germline gives CDR1 WNHNN, CDR2 SYGVQD (reference sequence). The CDR3 has 13 amino acids. Deletions cut 4 bases from V and 5 bases from J, with 9 bases between. The CDR3 nucleotides read TGCGCCAGCAGTGGGGGGGGCGATCAGCCCCAGCATTTT. Encoded protein: CASSGGGDQPQHF.

This rearrangement joins TRBV2 to TRBJ2-3; TRBD2 matches 9 bases. V was pared by 7 bases and J by 0 bases, with 8 bases of the junction left unmatched. This CDR3 spans 16 amino acids. Per germline, CDR1 SNHLY and CDR2 FYNNEI. This chain's CDR3 is CASTPGLAGSTDTQYF. The CDR3 DNA sequence: TGTGCCAGCACCCCAGGGCTAGCGGGGAGCACAGATACGCAGTATTTT. Full variable domain (remainder filled in from reference TRBV2 and TRBJ2-3): EPEVTQTPSHQVTQMGQEVILRCVPISNHLYFYWYRQILGQKVEFLVSFYNNEISEKSEIFDDQFSVERPDGSNFTLKIRSTKLEDSAMYFCASTPGLAGSTDTQYFGPGTRLTVL.

The chain combines TRBV25-1 with TRBJ2-3; no definite D call. V shed 3 bases and J shed 2 bases, with 9 bases lying between them. This CDR3 is built from 14 residues. The germline gives CDR1 MGHDK, CDR2 SYGVNS. CDR3 DNA sequence: TGTGCCAGCAGTGACTCGGGTTACACAGATACGCAGTATTTT. Translating gives CASSDSGYTDTQYF.